The 21 T cell receptor beta chains in this list originate from one sample, sequenced in a study of shared clonotypes between healthy human individuals. CD45RO-negative cells were positively selected for CCR7, leaving out terminally differentiated effector memory CD45RA+ cells. Here immunoSEQ multiplex PCR was the method, and the copy in TCRdb shows in-frame clones only, minus some. The data show approximately 840,000 clones, around 96% seen once. The sequenced material came from naive CD8+ T cells sorted from blood. These receptor sequences come from a man aged 25 to 40 in good health.

The rearrangement uses TRBV13 and TRBJ1-1; maybe TRBD1 (6 bases). CDR1 is PRHDT and CDR2 is FYEKMQ in the germline V gene (reference sequence). Trimming removed 2 bases from V and 0 bases from J, with 13 bases in between. The length of the CDR3 is 16 residues. In nucleotides, the CDR3 is TGTGCCAGCAGCTTAAGGGGGGCACCGCTGAACACTGAAGCTTTCTTT. Translation gives CASSLRGAPLNTEAFF.

The CDR3: CASSLIGNSNQPQHF. DNA of the CDR3: TGTGCCAGCAGTTTAATAGGGAATAGCAATCAGCCCCAGCATTTT. The rearrangement links TRBV28 to TRBJ1-5; D uncertain. The CDR3 sequence is 15 residues long. Trimming stripped 2 bases from V and 0 bases from J, with 8 bases between. Germline V gives CDR1 MDHEN, CDR2 SYDVKM.

The chain uses TRBV28 and TRBJ2-7, with D tentatively TRBD2 (5 bases). The V gene lost 1 base and the J gene lost 6 bases, with 10 bases spanning the gap. CDR3 length: 13 residues. In germline, CDR1 is MDHEN, CDR2 SYDVKM. The CDR3 is CASSLSASSEQYF. CDR3 sequence (DNA): TGTGCCAGCAGTTTATCTGCTAGCTCCGAGCAGTACTTC.

The chain carries TRBV10-3 and TRBJ2-7; the match to TRBD1 covers 9 bases. V dropped 6 bases and J dropped 4; count of bases not matched to a gene: 10. Germline values: CDR1 ENHRY, CDR2 SYGVKD. This CDR3 has 15 residues. In DNA form, the CDR3 reads TGTGCCATCAGCCCCTCCCGGGACAGGGCATACGAGCAGTACTTC. This translates into CAISPSRDRAYEQYF.

The rearrangement joins TRBV10-3 to TRBJ1-5; D unclear. Germline V gene data show CDR1 as ENHRY and CDR2 as SYGVKD. The CDR3 is 16 amino acids. V was shortened by 0 bases and J by 2 bases, with 11 bases between the two germline ends. CDR3 protein: CAISESAGFGNQPQHF. DNA of the CDR3: TGTGCCATCAGTGAGTCAGCTGGGTTCGGCAATCAGCCCCAGCATTTT.

This clone was found once. The chain is built from TRBV11-2 and TRBJ1-2; 10 bases are a match to TRBD1. CDR3 size: 13 residues. Germline CDR1 SGHAT, CDR2 FQNNGV. The ends lost 3 bases at V and 9 bases at J; junction bases unmatched: 4. CDR3 loop: CASSFGTGESYTF. CDR3 coding DNA: TGTGCCAGCAGCTTCGGGACAGGGGAGAGCTACACCTTC. Together with reference TRBV11-2 and TRBJ1-2, the CDR3 gives the full variable domain: EAGVAQSPRYKIIEKRQSVAFWCNPISGHATLYWYQQILGQGPKLLIQFQNNGVVDDSQLPKDRFSAERLKGVDSTLKIQPAKLEDSAVYLCASSFGTGESYTFGSGTRLTVV.

V is TRBV7-9 and J is TRBJ2-1; TRBD2 aligns across 12 bases. Trimming removed 5 bases from V and 7 bases from J; junction bases left unmatched: 9. The CDR3 loop spans 16 amino acids. CDR1 is SEHNR, CDR2 FQNEAQ, per germline (reference sequence). The CDR3 protein is CASSRPTSGSTNEQFF. CDR3 DNA: TGTGCCAGCAGCCGGCCGACTAGCGGGAGCACGAATGAGCAGTTCTTC.

V and J are TRBV7-6 and TRBJ2-7; D is unresolved. Between the trimmed V and J ends, which lost 4 bases and 1 base, there was a span of 11 bases. CDR3 length: 14 amino acids. The germline CDR1 and CDR2 sequences are SGHVS and FNYEAQ. The CDR3 loop is CASSSPVGSYEQYF. CDR3 DNA sequence: TGTGCCAGCAGCTCCCCCGTAGGGTCCTACGAGCAGTACTTC.

The J gene is TRBJ2-3, the V gene TRBV5-6, with D tentatively TRBD1 (5 bases). V was trimmed by 3 bases and J by 7 bases, leaving 12 bases between them. Germline V lookup: CDR1 SGHDT, CDR2 YYEEEE. This CDR3 comprises 13 residues. The CDR3: CASSSDRANTQYF. The CDR3 DNA reads TGTGCCAGCAGCTCCGACAGAGCAAATACGCAGTATTTT. The full variable domain, completed using reference TRBV5-6 and TRBJ2-3, is DAGVTQSPTHLIKTRGQQVTLRCSPKSGHDTVSWYQQALGQGPQFIFQYYEEEERQRGNFPDRFSGHQFPNYSSELNVNALLLGDSALYLCASSSDRANTQYFGPGTRLTVL.

The J gene is TRBJ2-7, the V gene TRBV29-1, with 9 bases aligning to TRBD2. Trimming cost V 4 bases and J 2 bases; bases outside gene matches: 3. The CDR3 contains 13 residues. Germline CDR1 reads SQVTM; CDR2 reads ANQGSEA. The CDR3 loop reads CSVVSGRTYEQYF. In DNA, the CDR3 is TGCAGCGTTGTAAGCGGGAGGACCTACGAGCAGTACTTC.

CDR3 sequence: CASSLWAGGQDEQFF. CDR3 DNA sequence: TGTGCCAGCAGTTTATGGGCGGGAGGGCAGGATGAGCAGTTCTTC. The J gene is TRBJ2-1, the V gene TRBV27; the match to TRBD2 covers 9 bases. This CDR3 has 15 amino acids. The V gene end was trimmed by 1 base and the J gene end by 8 bases; junction bases not matched to a gene: 6. From germline, CDR1 is MNHEY and CDR2 SMNVEV (reference sequence).

This clone came up once. The J gene is TRBJ2-7, the V gene TRBV7-9; D not certain. With 3 bases removed from V and 5 bases from J, the gap between germline ends came to 8 bases. From germline, CDR1 is SEHNR and CDR2 FQNEAQ (reference sequence). CDR3 length: 12 residues. Here the CDR3 reads CASSFGQNEQYF. The CDR3 DNA reads TGTGCCAGCAGCTTTGGTCAGAACGAGCAGTACTTC.

The chain recombines TRBV13 with TRBJ2-7; D perhaps matches TRBD1 (6 bases). The germline V gene has CDR1 PRHDT and CDR2 FYEKMQ (reference sequence). This CDR3 has 13 amino acids. V shed 5 bases and J shed 3 bases, with 11 bases lying between them. CDR3 nucleotides: TGTGCCAGCAGCCCTGGGACATACTACGAGCAGTACTTC. Its translation is CASSPGTYYEQYF.

The CDR3, as DNA: TGTGCCAGCAGCCCCCCTGGGATCGGGGGTAGGGAGACCCAGTACTTC. It translates to CASSPPGIGGRETQYF. The chain has TRBV14 and TRBJ2-5; D is perhaps TRBD2 (6 bases). The CDR3 has 16 amino acids. Germline-derived CDR1 and CDR2 are SGHDN and FVKESK. V lost 4 bases and J 5 bases, leaving 20 bases between the germline ends.

The chain couples TRBV6-5 to TRBJ2-7; TRBD1 aligns across 7 bases. This CDR3 has 14 residues. The ends lost 7 bases at V and 2 bases at J; junction bases unmatched: 8. Germline CDR1 reads MNHEY; CDR2 reads SVGAGI. In DNA form, the CDR3 reads TGTGCCAGCAAGAACCAGGACAGGACCTACGAGCAGTACTTC. As protein: CASKNQDRTYEQYF.

V and J are TRBV7-9 and TRBJ2-1; D remains unclear. The CDR3 is 13 residues long. V was shortened by 1 base and J by 6 bases, with 7 bases between the two germline ends. The germline V gene encodes CDR1 SEHNR and CDR2 FQNEAQ (reference sequence). CDR3 nucleotides: TGTGCCAGCAGCTTAGATCCTTTCAATGAGCAGTTCTTC. Translating it yields CASSLDPFNEQFF. The whole variable domain, remainder taken from reference TRBV7-9 and TRBJ2-1, is DTGVSQNPRHKITKRGQNVTFRCDPISEHNRLYWYRQTLGQGPEFLTYFQNEAQLEKSRLLSDRFSAERPKGSFSTLEIQRTEQGDSAMYLCASSLDPFNEQFFGPGTRLTVL.

The V gene is TRBV5-1, the J gene TRBJ2-3; 9 nucleotides match TRBD1. Germline V gene lookup returns CDR1 SGHRS and CDR2 YFSETQ. This CDR3 region has 16 residues. J lost 4 bases, V lost 0 bases, and 6 bases had no gene match. As DNA, the CDR3 is TGCGCCAGCAGCTTGGAATCGGGACAGGGTGCAGATACGCAGTATTTT. It encodes CASSLESGQGADTQYF.

The chain carries TRBV10-1 and TRBJ2-7; tentatively, D is TRBD1 or TRBD2 (5 bases each). In germline, CDR1 is WNHNN, CDR2 SYGVQD (reference sequence). The CDR3 sequence is 13 residues long. The V end lost 10 bases, the J end lost 2 bases, and 15 bases lay between the germline ends. CDR3 sequence (DNA): TGCGCCACAGCTCCGGGGCCTGCCTACGAGCAGTACTTC. Its protein product is CATAPGPAYEQYF.

This chain links TRBV11-3 with TRBJ2-7; D is uncertain. Deletions cut 1 base from V and 1 base from J, with 5 bases between. Germline lookup yields CDR1 SGHNT and CDR2 YENEEA. The CDR3 runs to 13 residues. The CDR3 DNA reads as TGTGCCAGCAGCTTAGGCCGATCCTACGAGCAGTACTTC. This translates into CASSLGRSYEQYF.

The rearrangement joins TRBV4-1 to TRBJ1-1; the D gene is possibly TRBD1 (6 bases). V was trimmed by 1 base and J by 0 bases, leaving 9 bases between them. Per germline, CDR1 MGHRA and CDR2 YSYEKL. The CDR3 extends over 15 amino acids. CDR3 protein: CASSQGAGVNTEAFF. CDR3 sequence (DNA): TGCGCCAGCAGCCAAGGGGCAGGGGTGAACACTGAAGCTTTCTTT.

This chain links TRBV7-6 with TRBJ2-3; 8 nucleotides align to TRBD1. Trimming removed 0 bases from V and 0 bases from J; junction bases left unmatched: 5. CDR3 length equals 17 residues. Germline CDR1 is SGHVS and CDR2 is FNYEAQ. The CDR3 is CASSLAPDRGSTDTQYF. The CDR3 region has the DNA TGTGCCAGCAGCTTAGCCCCCGACAGGGGAAGCACAGATACGCAGTATTTT.